Below, 9 T cell receptor beta chains from the same sample are listed, as sequenced in a study of T-cell memory formation after mild COVID-19. TCRdb re-analysed the 5' RACE reads in MiXCR, keeping a single row per CDR3 protein. In the table there are about 290,000 distinct CDR3 sequences, 18% of which are singletons. The specimen was PBMCs or a T cell subset sorted from them (not recorded which). The origin of the receptors is a man in his late teens or twenties who had mild COVID-19 (a few samples of this study predate the infection). Cell type and time point are not known.

The chain carries TRBV7-2 and TRBJ1-2, with 10 positions matching TRBD1. The junction had 6 bases not matched to a gene; V was cut back by 6 bases and J by 8 bases. CDR1 is SGHTA and CDR2 is FQGNSA in the germline V gene. The CDR3 loop spans 13 amino acids. As DNA, the CDR3 is TGTGCCAGCAGTCGACAGGGGGCGTGGGGCTACACCTTC. Translation gives CASSRQGAWGYTF.

The sample holds a few counts of this clonotype. V and J are TRBV5-1 and TRBJ2-1; 8 nucleotides agree with TRBD1. The V gene end was trimmed by 0 bases and the J gene end by 9 bases; junction bases not matched to a gene: 8. Germline V gives CDR1 SGHRS, CDR2 YFSETQ. This CDR3 is built from 15 residues. CDR3 in amino acids: CASSLGGQGKGEQFF. CDR3 coding DNA: TGCGCCAGCAGCTTGGGAGGACAGGGAAAGGGTGAGCAGTTCTTC.

Many counts were recorded for this clonotype. The chain couples TRBV7-2 to TRBJ1-1; 7 bases fit TRBD1. The CDR3 length is 14 residues. Losses at the gene ends were 7 bases for V and 4 bases for J; bases not matched to a gene: 9. Germline V CDR1 and CDR2: SGHTA, FQGNSA. The CDR3 loop is CASNYRGLGTEAFF. Written as DNA, the CDR3 is TGTGCCAGCAACTACAGGGGCCTGGGCACTGAAGCTTTCTTT.

The V gene is TRBV12-5, the J gene TRBJ2-6; D call uncertain. The V and J ends lost 2 bases and 2 bases respectively, with 7 bases between them. The CDR3 covers 15 residues. CDR1 LGHNT and CDR2 FRNRAP come from the germline V gene. This CDR3 reads CASGLRTTGANVLTF. The CDR3 nucleotides read TGTGCTAGTGGTTTGAGGACCACTGGGGCCAACGTCCTGACTTTC. The variable domain in full, completed from reference TRBV12-5 and TRBJ2-6, reads DARVTQTPRHKVTEMGQEVTMRCQPILGHNTVFWYRQTMMQGLELLAYFRNRAPLDDSGMPKDRFSAEMPDATLATLKIQPSEPRDSAVYFCASGLRTTGANVLTFGAGSRLTVL.

This clonotype occurred many times. The chain combines TRBV9 with TRBJ2-2; perhaps TRBD1 as D (6 bases). V shed 4 bases and J shed 2 bases, with 12 bases lying between them. The length of the CDR3 is 15 residues. CDR1 is SGDLS, CDR2 YYNGEE, per germline. The CDR3 bases are TGTGCCAGCAGCCGGCTGGACAGAAACACCGGGGAGCTGTTTTTT. Its translation is CASSRLDRNTGELFF.

CDR3 bases: TGCGCCAGCAGCTTGGGCTTCGGGGCATTTTTGGAAGAGACCCAGTACTTC. Amino acids: CASSLGFGAFLEETQYF. The rearrangement links TRBV5-1 to TRBJ2-5, with D perhaps matching TRBD1 or TRBD2 (5 bases each). Trimming took off 0 bases at V and 3 bases at J, with 18 bases between the two ends. Germline CDR1 is SGHRS and CDR2 is YFSETQ. There are 17 residues in the CDR3.

This clonotype was seen repeatedly, ten times or more. The gene calls are TRBV5-1 and TRBJ2-1; 10 nucleotides line up with TRBD1. Unmatched junction bases numbered 5, after V lost 4 bases and J lost 4 bases. The CDR3 length is 15 residues. Germline assignment: CDR1 SGHRS and CDR2 YFSETQ. The chain's CDR3 is CASSLTGGAYNEQFF. The CDR3 nucleotides are TGCGCCAGCAGCCTGACAGGGGGCGCTTACAATGAGCAGTTCTTC.

This clonotype was detected a few times. The rearrangement uses TRBV29-1 and TRBJ1-1; D is perhaps TRBD1 (5 bases). CDR1 SQVTM and CDR2 ANQGSEA come from the germline V gene. V was pared by 5 bases and J by 8 bases, with 12 bases between. This CDR3 is 11 amino acids long. The CDR3 region has the DNA TGCAGCGTTCTGGACATTCGAGAAGCTTTCTTT. Translating it yields CSVLDIREAFF.

This clonotype was counted at least ten times. This chain uses TRBV5-1 with TRBJ2-1; D may be TRBD2 (6 bases). Trimming shortened V by 3 bases and J by 0 bases, and 10 bases separated the two germline ends. The CDR3 is 15 residues long. In germline, CDR1 is SGHRS, CDR2 YFSETQ. CDR3 DNA sequence: TGCGCCAGCAGCTATTCCGGGAGCTCCTACAATGAGCAGTTCTTC. Its translation is CASSYSGSSYNEQFF.